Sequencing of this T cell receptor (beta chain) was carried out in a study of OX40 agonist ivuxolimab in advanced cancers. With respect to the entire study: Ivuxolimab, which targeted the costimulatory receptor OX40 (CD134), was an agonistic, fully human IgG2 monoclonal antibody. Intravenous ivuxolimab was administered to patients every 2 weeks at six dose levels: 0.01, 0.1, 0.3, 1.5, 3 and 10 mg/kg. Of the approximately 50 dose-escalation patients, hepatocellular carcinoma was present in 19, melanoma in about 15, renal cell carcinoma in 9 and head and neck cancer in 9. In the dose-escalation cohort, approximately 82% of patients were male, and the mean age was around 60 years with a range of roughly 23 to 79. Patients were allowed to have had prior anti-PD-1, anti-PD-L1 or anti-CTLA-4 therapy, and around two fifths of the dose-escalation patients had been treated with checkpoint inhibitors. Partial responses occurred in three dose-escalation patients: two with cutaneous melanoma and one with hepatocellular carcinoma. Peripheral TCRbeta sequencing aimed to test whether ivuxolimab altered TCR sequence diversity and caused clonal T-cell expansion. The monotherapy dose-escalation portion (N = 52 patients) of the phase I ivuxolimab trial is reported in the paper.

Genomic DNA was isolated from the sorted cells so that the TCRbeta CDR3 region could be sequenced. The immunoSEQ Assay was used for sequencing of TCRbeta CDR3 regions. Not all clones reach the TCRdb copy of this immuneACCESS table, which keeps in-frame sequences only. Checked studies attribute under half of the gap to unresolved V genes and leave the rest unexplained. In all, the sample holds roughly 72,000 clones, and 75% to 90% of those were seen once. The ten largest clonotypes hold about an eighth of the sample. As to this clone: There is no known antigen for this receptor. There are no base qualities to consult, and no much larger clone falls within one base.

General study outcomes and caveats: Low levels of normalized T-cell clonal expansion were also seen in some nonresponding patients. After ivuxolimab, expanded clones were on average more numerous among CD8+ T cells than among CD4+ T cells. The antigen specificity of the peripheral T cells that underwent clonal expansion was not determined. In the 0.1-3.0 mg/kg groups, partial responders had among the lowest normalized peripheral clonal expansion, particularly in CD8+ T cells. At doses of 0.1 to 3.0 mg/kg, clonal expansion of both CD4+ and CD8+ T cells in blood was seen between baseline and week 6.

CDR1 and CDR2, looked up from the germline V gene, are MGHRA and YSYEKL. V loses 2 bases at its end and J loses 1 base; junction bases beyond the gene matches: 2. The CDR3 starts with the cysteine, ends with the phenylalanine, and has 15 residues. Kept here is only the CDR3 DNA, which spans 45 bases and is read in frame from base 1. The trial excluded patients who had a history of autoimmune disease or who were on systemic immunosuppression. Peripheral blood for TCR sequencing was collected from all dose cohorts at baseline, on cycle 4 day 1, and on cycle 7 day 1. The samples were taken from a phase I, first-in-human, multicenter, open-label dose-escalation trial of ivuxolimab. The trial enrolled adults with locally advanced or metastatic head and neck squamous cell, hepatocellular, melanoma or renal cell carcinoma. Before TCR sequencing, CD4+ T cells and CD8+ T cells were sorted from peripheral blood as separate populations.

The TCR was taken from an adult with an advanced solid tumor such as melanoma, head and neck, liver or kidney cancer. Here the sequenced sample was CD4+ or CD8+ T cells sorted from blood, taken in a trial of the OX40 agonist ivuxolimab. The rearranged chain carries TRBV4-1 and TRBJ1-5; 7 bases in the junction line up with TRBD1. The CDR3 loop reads CASSQFRGSNQPQHF. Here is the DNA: TGCGCCAGCAGCCAATTCAGGGGGAGCAATCAGCCCCAGCATTTT.